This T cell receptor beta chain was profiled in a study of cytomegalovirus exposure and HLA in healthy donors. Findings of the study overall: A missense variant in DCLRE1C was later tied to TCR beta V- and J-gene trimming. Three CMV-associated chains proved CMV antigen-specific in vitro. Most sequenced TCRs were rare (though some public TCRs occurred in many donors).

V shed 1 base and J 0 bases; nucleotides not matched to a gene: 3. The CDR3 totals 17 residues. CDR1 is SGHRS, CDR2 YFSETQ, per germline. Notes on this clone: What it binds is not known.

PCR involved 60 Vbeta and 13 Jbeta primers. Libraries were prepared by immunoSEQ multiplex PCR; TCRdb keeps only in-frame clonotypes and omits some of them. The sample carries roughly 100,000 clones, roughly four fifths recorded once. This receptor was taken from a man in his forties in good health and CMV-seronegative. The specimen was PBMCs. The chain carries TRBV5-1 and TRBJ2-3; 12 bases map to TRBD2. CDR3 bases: TGCGCCAGCAGCTTGAGAGGACTAGCGGGGAGCACAGATACGCAGTATTTT. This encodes CASSLRGLAGSTDTQYF.